This T cell receptor beta chain was profiled in a study of T cell responses to AZD1222 COVID-19 vaccine. General study findings and limits: Reportedly, nearly half the spike-specific TCRs target unmutated variant regions. Recipients of AZD1222 seropositive at baseline numbered only 6 or 7. Spike-specific TCR breadth and depth both grew after two AZD1222 doses.

A remark on this clone: Its antigen remains unknown.

Here immunoSEQ multiplex PCR was the method, and the copy in TCRdb shows in-frame clones only, minus some. The profile shows over 150,000 clones, approximately 92% of them singletons. V shed 4 bases and J shed 1 base, with 13 bases lying between them. Germline V CDR1 and CDR2: SGHTA, FQGNSA. CDR3 length equals 16 residues. This clonotype was sampled from an adult who received the MenACWY meningococcal vaccine as a control. The material was peripheral blood, obtained 28 days after the second dose of the MenACWY control vaccine. The chain has TRBV7-2 and TRBJ2-2, with D possibly TRBD2 on 5 matching bases. The CDR3 sequence is CASSSKGGQNTGELFF. CDR3 in DNA: TGTGCCAGCAGCTCAAAGGGCGGGCAGAACACCGGGGAGCTGTTTTTT. Complete variable domain (other parts from reference TRBV7-2 and TRBJ2-2): GAGVSQSPSNKVTEKGKDVELRCDPISGHTALYWYRQSLGQGLEFLIYFQGNSAPDKSGLPSDRFSAERTGGSVSTLTIQRTQQEDSAVYLCASSSKGGQNTGELFFGEGSRLTVL.